This is a list of T cell receptor beta chains from one sample in a study of TIL therapy for anti-PD-1-resistant metastatic lung cancer. Here immunoSEQ multiplex PCR was the method, and the copy in TCRdb shows in-frame clones only, minus some. Of approximately 92,000 clones listed, about 71% were seen once; the top ten hold 11%. The sequenced sample was tumor tissue, obtained at baseline. Source of these receptors: a person aged 25 to 79 with non-small cell lung cancer. Both conserved end residues are part of each CDR3. A D gene is named only where the DNA matches it firmly. The listing skips clone size in some rows; elsewhere it reads once, few, many or a size class.

clone_size j_call d_call v_call cdr3_nt cdr3_aa
- TRBJ2-3 - TRBV5-1 TGCGCCAGCAGCTGGCCCCATGGTACCCCGCAGGATACGCAGTATTTT CASSWPHGTPQDTQYF
- TRBJ1-6 - TRBV6-2/TRBV6-3 TGTGCCAGCAGTTACCCCCCGCAAAGGAACGACACCCTCCACTTT CASSYPPQRNDTLHF
many TRBJ1-6 TRBD1 TRBV18 TGTGCCAGCTCACCGGACAGGGGGCTTTCACCCCTCCACTTT CASSPDRGLSPLHF
- TRBJ2-1 - TRBV6-6 TGTGCCAGCAGTTACTTCAGGGACCGCTCCTACAATGAGCAGTTCTTC CASSYFRDRSYNEQFF
- TRBJ2-7 TRBD1 TRBV30 TGTGCCTGGAGACCTGCCCCGGGACAGTCTTCCGAGCAGTACTTC CAWRPAPGQSSEQYF
few TRBJ2-7 - TRBV7-2 TGTGCCAGCAGCTGGCTCGACTCAGAGGGGGAGCAGTACTTC CASSWLDSEGEQYF
- TRBJ1-1 - TRBV6-4 TGTGCCAGCAGTGACAGGGCGAACACTGAAGCTTTCTTT CASSDRANTEAFF
few TRBJ1-1 TRBD1 TRBV28 TGTGCCAGCAGTCCCCAGGGGGGGGCAAACACTGAAGCTTTCTTT CASSPQGGANTEAFF
- TRBJ1-2 - TRBV11-3 TGTGCCAGCAGCTTGTCCACAGTTAACTATGGCTACACCTTC CASSLSTVNYGYTF
- TRBJ2-2 - TRBV5-3 TGTGCCAGACAACAGGGCGGGGAGCTGTTTTTT CARQQGGELFF
- TRBJ2-7 TRBD2 TRBV29-1 TGCAGCGTGACCCGAGAAGCGGGGACCTACGAGCAGTACTTC CSVTREAGTYEQYF
- TRBJ2-5 - TRBV30 TGTGCCTGGAGTGTCGGGGGCGCAGGGAAGACCCAGTACTTC CAWSVGGAGKTQYF
- TRBJ1-1 - TRBV6-5 TGTGCCAGCAGGGACCTGAACACTGAAGCTTTCTTT CASRDLNTEAFF
many TRBJ1-1 TRBD1 TRBV7-3 TGTGCCAGCAGCTTAACGGGAGGGGGCGCCGCTTTCTTT CASSLTGGGAAFF
- TRBJ2-7 - TRBV21-1 TGTGCCAGCAGCAAAACGGGGACAGGGGGCGAGCAGTACTTC CASSKTGTGGEQYF
- TRBJ2-2 - TRBV27 TGTGCCAGCAGTTTCAGTAGGTCCAACACCGGGGAGCTGTTTTTT CASSFSRSNTGELFF
once TRBJ2-5 - TRBV5-8 TGTGCCAGCAGCTTAGAGGGCAGAAGGGGAGAGACCCAGTACTTC CASSLEGRRGETQYF
few TRBJ1-3 - TRBV6-2/TRBV6-3 TGTGCCAGCAGTGACCCAAGCTCTGGAAACACCATATATTTT CASSDPSSGNTIYF
- TRBJ1-5 TRBD1 TRBV28 TGTGCCAGCAGTTTCGGGGGGGACAGGGTGGGCCCCCAGCATTTT CASSFGGDRVGPQHF
- TRBJ1-6 - TRBV10-3 TGTGCCATCAGTGAGCTTACCGACTCACCCCTCCACTTT CAISELTDSPLHF
- TRBJ2-2 - TRBV5-1 TGCGCCAGCAGCTTGGAGTACACCGGGGAGCTGTTTTTT CASSLEYTGELFF
- TRBJ2-2 TRBD1 TRBV9 TGTGCCAGCAGCGCAGGACAGGGACGGGTCACCGGGGAGCTGTTTTTT CASSAGQGRVTGELFF
- TRBJ1-1 - TRBV6-5 TGTGCCAGCAAAGCGCTCTCACTGGGGGACACTGAAGCTTTCTTT CASKALSLGDTEAFF
- TRBJ2-2 - TRBV4-3 TGCGCCAGCAGCCAAGATCGCCCCGGCAGAACGAACACCGGGGAGCTGTTTTTT CASSQDRPGRTNTGELFF
- TRBJ2-3 - TRBV9 TGTGCCAGCAGCCCGGGGTGGGGAGATACGCAGTATTTT CASSPGWGDTQYF
few TRBJ2-1 TRBD2 TRBV10-1 TGCGCCAGGAGGACTAGCGGGAGGTGCAATGAGCAGTTCTTC CARRTSGRCNEQFF
- TRBJ1-2 - TRBV28 TGTGCCAGCAGTCTCGGACAGCCTAACTATGGCTACACCTTC CASSLGQPNYGYTF
once TRBJ1-1 TRBD1 TRBV6-5 TGTGCCAGCAGTTCCCCCAGGGACAGTAACACTGAAGCTTTCTTT CASSSPRDSNTEAFF
- TRBJ2-1 - TRBV6-2/TRBV6-3 TGTGCCAGCAGTTACGCGTTGATTAGCAATGAGCAGTTCTTC CASSYALISNEQFF
once TRBJ2-1 - TRBV6-2/TRBV6-3 TGTGCCAGCAGTTACGGCGGACCGAGCTCCTACAATGAGCAGTTCTTC CASSYGGPSSYNEQFF
few TRBJ1-1 - TRBV28 TGTGCCAGCAATTCGGGCAGTTCGATGAACACTGAAGCTTTCTTT CASNSGSSMNTEAFF
- TRBJ2-7 - TRBV6-1 TGTGCCAGCAGTGAACAGCTCGGGTACGAGCAGTACTTC CASSEQLGYEQYF
- TRBJ2-7 TRBD1 TRBV6-5 TGTGCCAGCCGATCAGGGGGCACCTACGAGCAGTACTTC CASRSGGTYEQYF
- TRBJ2-5 - TRBV30 TGTGCCTGGAGTACCTCCGGTCTAGCGTCTGTAAGGTTGGAGACCCAGTACTTC CAWSTSGLASVRLETQYF
few TRBJ1-5 - TRBV30 TGTGCCTGGAGCACAGGGCAGAATCAGCCCCAGCATTTT CAWSTGQNQPQHF
- TRBJ2-1 TRBD2 TRBV4-2 TGTGCCAGCAGCCAAGGTGTTTCGGGACTAGCGGCCGGGAGCTCCTACAATGAGCAGTTCTTC CASSQGVSGLAAGSSYNEQFF
- TRBJ2-7 - TRBV12-3/TRBV12-4 TGTGCCAGCAGTTTATCGGGTAGCTGGGAGCAGTACTTC CASSLSGSWEQYF
- TRBJ1-6 - TRBV12-2 TGTGCAAGTCGCTTAAGGAGGGGTGAGTACCCACCCCTCCACTTT CASRLRRGEYPPLHF
- TRBJ2-7 - TRBV10-3 TGTGCCATCAGTGTGGGCAGGGGGGAAGGCGAGCAGTACTTC CAISVGRGEGEQYF
few TRBJ2-7 - TRBV7-8 TGTGCCAGCAGCCGAGGAGGAACGGGGGCCTACGAGCAGTACTTC CASSRGGTGAYEQYF
- TRBJ1-5 - TRBV12-3/TRBV12-4 TGTGCCAGCAGTTTACTTCGACAGCCCCAGCATTTT CASSLLRQPQHF
few TRBJ2-7 - TRBV25-1 TGTGCCAGCAGTCCCCTGGGAGGACAGGATAACTCCTACGAGCAGTACTTC CASSPLGGQDNSYEQYF